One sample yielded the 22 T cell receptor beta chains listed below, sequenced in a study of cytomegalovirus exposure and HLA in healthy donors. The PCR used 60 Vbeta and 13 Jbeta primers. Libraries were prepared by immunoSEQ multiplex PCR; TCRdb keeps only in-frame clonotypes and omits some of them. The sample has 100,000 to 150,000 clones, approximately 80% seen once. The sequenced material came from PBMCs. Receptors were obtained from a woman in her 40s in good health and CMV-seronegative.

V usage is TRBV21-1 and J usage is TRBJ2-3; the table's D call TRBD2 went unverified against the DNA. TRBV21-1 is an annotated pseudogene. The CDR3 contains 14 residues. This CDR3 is CASWRVPRTDTQYF. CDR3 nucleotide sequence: TGTGCCAGCTGGAGGGTCCCCCGCACAGATACGCAGTATTTT.

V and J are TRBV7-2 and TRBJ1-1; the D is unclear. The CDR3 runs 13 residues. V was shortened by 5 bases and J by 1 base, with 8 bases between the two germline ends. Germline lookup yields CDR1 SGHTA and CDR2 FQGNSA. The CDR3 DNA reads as TGTGCCAGCAGCACTAGTAGGAACACTGAAGCTTTCTTT. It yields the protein CASSTSRNTEAFF.

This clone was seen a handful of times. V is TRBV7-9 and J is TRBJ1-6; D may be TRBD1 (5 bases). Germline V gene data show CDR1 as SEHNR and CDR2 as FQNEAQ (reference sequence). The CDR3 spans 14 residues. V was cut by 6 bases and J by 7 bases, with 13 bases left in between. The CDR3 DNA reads TGTGCCAGCAGACCAGACAGTCAGAATTCACCCCTCCACTTT. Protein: CASRPDSQNSPLHF.

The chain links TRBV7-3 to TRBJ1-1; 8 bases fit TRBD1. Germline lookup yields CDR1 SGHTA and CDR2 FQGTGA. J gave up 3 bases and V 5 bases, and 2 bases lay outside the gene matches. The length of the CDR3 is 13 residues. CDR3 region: CASSQQGDTEAFF. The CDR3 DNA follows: TGTGCCAGCAGCCAACAGGGGGACACTGAAGCTTTCTTT.

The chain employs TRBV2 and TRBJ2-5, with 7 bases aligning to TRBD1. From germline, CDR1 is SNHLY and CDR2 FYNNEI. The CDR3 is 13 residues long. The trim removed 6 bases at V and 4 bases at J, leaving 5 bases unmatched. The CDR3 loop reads CASRADRAETQYF. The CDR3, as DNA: TGTGCCAGCAGAGCTGACAGGGCAGAGACCCAGTACTTC.

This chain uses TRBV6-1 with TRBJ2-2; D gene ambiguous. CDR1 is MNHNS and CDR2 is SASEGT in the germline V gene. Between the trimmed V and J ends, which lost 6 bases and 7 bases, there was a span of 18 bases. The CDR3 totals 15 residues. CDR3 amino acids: CASRSQAPLYGELFF. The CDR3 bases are TGTGCCAGCAGGTCGCAGGCCCCTCTTTACGGGGAGCTGTTTTTT.

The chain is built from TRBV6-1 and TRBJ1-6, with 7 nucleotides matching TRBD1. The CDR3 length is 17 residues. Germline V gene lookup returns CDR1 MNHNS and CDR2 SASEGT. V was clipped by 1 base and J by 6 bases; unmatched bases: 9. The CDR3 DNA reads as TGTGCCAGCAGTGAAGTTAGTCCAGGGGGAGGTAATTCACCCCTCCACTTT. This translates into CASSEVSPGGGNSPLHF.

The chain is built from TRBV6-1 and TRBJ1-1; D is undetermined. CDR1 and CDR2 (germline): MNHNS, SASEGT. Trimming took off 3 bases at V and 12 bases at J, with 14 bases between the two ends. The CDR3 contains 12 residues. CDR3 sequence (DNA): TGTGCCAGCAGTGACGTGTACGGGTGGACTTTCTTT. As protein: CASSDVYGWTFF.

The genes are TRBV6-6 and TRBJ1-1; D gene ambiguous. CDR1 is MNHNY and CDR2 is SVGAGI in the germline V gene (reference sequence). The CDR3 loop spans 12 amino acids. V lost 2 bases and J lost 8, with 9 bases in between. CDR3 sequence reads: CASSYVMSEAFF. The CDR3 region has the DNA TGTGCCAGCAGTTACGTTATGAGCGAAGCTTTCTTT.

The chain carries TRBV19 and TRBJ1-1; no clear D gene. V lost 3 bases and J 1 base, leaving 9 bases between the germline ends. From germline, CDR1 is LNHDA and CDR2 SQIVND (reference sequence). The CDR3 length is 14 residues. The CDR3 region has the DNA TGTGCCAGTAGTATCTGGGCCAAGAACACTGAAGCTTTCTTT. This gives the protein CASSIWAKNTEAFF.

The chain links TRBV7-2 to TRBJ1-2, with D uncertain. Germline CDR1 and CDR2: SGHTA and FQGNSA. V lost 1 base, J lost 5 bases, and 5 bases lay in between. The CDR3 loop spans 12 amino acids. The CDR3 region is CASSLVSYGYTF. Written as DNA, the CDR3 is TGTGCCAGCAGCTTAGTTAGTTATGGCTACACCTTC.

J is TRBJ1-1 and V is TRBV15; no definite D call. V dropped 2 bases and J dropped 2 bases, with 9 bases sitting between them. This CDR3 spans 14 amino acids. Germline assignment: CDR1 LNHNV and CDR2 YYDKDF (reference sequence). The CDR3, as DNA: TGTGCCACCAGCAGATTAGGACTTAACACTGAAGCTTTCTTT. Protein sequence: CATSRLGLNTEAFF.

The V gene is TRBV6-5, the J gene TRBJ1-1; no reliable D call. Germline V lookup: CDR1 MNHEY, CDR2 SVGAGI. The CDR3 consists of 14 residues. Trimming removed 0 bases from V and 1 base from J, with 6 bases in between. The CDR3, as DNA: TGTGCCAGCAGTTACTCACAGAGGAACACTGAAGCTTTCTTT. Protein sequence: CASSYSQRNTEAFF.

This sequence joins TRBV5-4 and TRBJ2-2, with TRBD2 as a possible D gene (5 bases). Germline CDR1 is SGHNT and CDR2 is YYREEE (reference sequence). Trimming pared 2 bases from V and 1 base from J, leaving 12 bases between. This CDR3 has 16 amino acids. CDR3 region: CASSLMPGMNTGELFF. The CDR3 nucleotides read TGTGCCAGCAGCTTAATGCCCGGGATGAACACCGGGGAGCTGTTTTTT.

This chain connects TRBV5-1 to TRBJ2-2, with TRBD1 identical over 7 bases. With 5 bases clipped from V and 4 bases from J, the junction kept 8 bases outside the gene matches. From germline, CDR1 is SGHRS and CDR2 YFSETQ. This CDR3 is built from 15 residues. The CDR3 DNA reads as TGCGCCAGCAGGGCAGCGACAGGGTCCACCGGGGAGCTGTTTTTT. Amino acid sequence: CASRAATGSTGELFF.

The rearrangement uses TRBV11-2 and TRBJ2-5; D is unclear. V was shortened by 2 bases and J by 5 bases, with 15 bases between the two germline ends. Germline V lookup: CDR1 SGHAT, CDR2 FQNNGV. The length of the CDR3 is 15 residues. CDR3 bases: TGTGCCAGCAGCTTAAGTCCCCTAGGCGGCGAGACCCAGTACTTC. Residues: CASSLSPLGGETQYF. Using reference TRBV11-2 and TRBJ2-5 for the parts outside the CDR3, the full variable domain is EAGVAQSPRYKIIEKRQSVAFWCNPISGHATLYWYQQILGQGPKLLIQFQNNGVVDDSQLPKDRFSAERLKGVDSTLKIQPAKLEDSAVYLCASSLSPLGGETQYFGPGTRLLVL.

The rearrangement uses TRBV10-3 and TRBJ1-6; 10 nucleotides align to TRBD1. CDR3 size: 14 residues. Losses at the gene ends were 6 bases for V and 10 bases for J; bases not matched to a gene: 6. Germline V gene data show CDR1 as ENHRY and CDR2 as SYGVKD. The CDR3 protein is CAISPGQGDSPLHF. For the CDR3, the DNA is TGTGCCATCAGCCCCGGACAGGGGGACTCACCCCTCCACTTT.

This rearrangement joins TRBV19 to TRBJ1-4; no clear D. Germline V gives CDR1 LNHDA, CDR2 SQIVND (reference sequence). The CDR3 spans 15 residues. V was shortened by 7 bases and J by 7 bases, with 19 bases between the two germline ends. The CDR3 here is CASIRGRGFSEKLFF. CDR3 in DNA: TGTGCCAGTATCAGAGGTCGCGGCTTCAGTGAAAAACTGTTTTTT.

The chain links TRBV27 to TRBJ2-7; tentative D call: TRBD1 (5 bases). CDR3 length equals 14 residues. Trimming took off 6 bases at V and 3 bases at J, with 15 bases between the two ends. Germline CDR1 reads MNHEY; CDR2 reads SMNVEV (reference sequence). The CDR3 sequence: CASRMAGSLYEQYF. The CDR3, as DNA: TGTGCCAGCAGAATGGCAGGGTCCCTCTACGAGCAGTACTTC.

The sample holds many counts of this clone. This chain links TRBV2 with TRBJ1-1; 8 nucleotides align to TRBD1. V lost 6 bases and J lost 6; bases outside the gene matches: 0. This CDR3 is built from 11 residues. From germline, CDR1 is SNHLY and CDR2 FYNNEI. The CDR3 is CASRTGAEAFF. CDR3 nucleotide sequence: TGTGCCAGCAGGACAGGGGCTGAAGCTTTCTTT.

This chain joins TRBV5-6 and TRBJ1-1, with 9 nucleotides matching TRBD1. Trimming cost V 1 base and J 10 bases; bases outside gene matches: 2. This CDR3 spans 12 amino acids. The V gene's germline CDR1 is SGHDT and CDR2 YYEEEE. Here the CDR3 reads CASSLRTGVAFF. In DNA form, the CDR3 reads TGTGCCAGCAGCTTGAGGACAGGGGTAGCTTTCTTT.

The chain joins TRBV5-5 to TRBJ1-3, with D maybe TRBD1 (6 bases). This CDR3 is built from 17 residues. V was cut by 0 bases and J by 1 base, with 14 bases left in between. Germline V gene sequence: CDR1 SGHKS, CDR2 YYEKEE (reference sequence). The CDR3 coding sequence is TGTGCCAGCAGCTTGGAAGGGGGTCCAGGGTCTGGAAACACCATATATTTT. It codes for CASSLEGGPGSGNTIYF.